These 29 T cell receptor beta chains share one sample of origin, sequenced in a study of T cells in Graves' hyperthyroidism and ophthalmopathy. TCR beta CDR3 regions were amplified from RNA transcripts. HTBI primers were used for first-round RT-PCR of the TCR CDR3. TCRdb re-derived calls from the multiplex PCR reads in MiXCR, one entry per CDR3 protein. The sample records around 360,000 distinct CDR3 sequences, roughly 15% being singletons. Sequenced: blood. These receptors all stem from a woman aged 55-69 years with Graves' ophthalmopathy.

This clonotype was seen ten or more times. The rearrangement joins TRBV5-1 to TRBJ2-7; 13 bases line up with TRBD2. V gave up 7 bases and J gave up 6 bases; unmatched junction bases: 7. The germline V gene has CDR1 SGHRS and CDR2 YFSETQ. CDR3 length: 14 amino acids. CDR3 sequence: CASGILAGGLEQYF. CDR3 nucleotides: TGCGCCAGCGGCATACTAGCGGGAGGGCTCGAGCAGTACTTC.

The chain employs TRBV20-1 and TRBJ1-1; D perhaps matches TRBD1 (5 bases). The CDR3 loop spans 15 amino acids. V shed 6 bases and J shed 2 bases, with 19 bases lying between them. Germline CDR1 is DFQATT and CDR2 is SNEGSKA (reference sequence). The CDR3: CSAPYGGSFNTEAFF. The CDR3, as DNA: TGCAGTGCCCCTTATGGGGGGAGTTTTAACACTGAAGCTTTCTTT.

This clonotype was observed a handful of times. The CDR3 coding sequence is TGTGCCAGCTCACCAGCGTTATACAGGGACTCTAACTATGGCTACACCTTC. Translating gives CASSPALYRDSNYGYTF. This chain uses TRBV18 with TRBJ1-2, with D perhaps TRBD1 (6 bases). The CDR3 extends over 17 amino acids. CDR1 and CDR2 from the germline V gene are KGHSH and LQKENI. Between the trimmed V and J ends, which lost 2 bases and 0 bases, there was a span of 16 bases.

The CDR3 here is CASREGGFNQPQHF. The CDR3 DNA sequence: TGTGCCAGCAGGGAGGGGGGCTTCAATCAGCCCCAGCATTTT. V and J are TRBV6-1 and TRBJ1-5; maybe TRBD1 (6 bases). V lost 6 bases, J lost 3 bases, and 12 bases lay in between. This CDR3 has 14 residues. Germline CDR1 and CDR2: MNHNS and SASEGT.

The chain joins TRBV7-9 to TRBJ2-7; D not resolved. V gave up 3 bases and J gave up 6 bases, with 12 bases separating them. This CDR3 contains 13 residues. The germline CDR1 and CDR2 sequences are SEHNR and FQNEAQ (reference sequence). The CDR3 nucleotides are TGTGCCAGCAGCTTCTTGCAAGGGTCCGAGCAGTACTTC. This translates into CASSFLQGSEQYF.

The V and J genes are TRBV18 and TRBJ2-1, with 9 nucleotides matching TRBD2. This CDR3 region has 19 residues. From germline, CDR1 is KGHSH and CDR2 LQKENI. The J segment lost 0 bases and the V segment lost 3 bases, leaving 12 bases of the junction unmatched. The CDR3 loop reads CASSPLPASGTSSYNEQFF. Here the CDR3 DNA reads TGTGCCAGCTCACCTCTTCCGGCTAGCGGGACCAGCTCCTACAATGAGCAGTTCTTC. Using reference TRBV18 and TRBJ2-1 for the parts outside the CDR3, the full variable domain is NAGVMQNPRHLVRRRGQEARLRCSPMKGHSHVYWYRQLPEEGLKFMVYLQKENIIDESGMPKERFSAEFPKEGPSILRIQQVVRGDSAAYFCASSPLPASGTSSYNEQFFGPGTRLTVL.

The table lists this clonotype with many counts. The V call is TRBV12-3 or TRBV12-4, the J call TRBJ2-7, with 10 bases matching TRBD2. The CDR3 length is 16 residues. Trimming removed 3 bases from V and 3 bases from J; junction bases left unmatched: 8. CDR3 sequence (DNA): TGTGCCAGCAGTTTGGGGGGCTGGACTAGCGGCTACGAGCAGTACTTC. Encoded protein: CASSLGGWTSGYEQYF.

This clonotype was counted between two and nine times. This chain joins TRBV6-9 and TRBJ1-1; D is undetermined. V was cut by 4 bases and J by 6 bases, with 15 bases left in between. This CDR3 is 14 amino acids long. The germline V gene has CDR1 MNHGY and CDR2 SVAAGI. CDR3 sequence: CASSLTLGIAEAFF. The CDR3 DNA reads TGTGCCAGCAGTTTGACCCTCGGGATAGCTGAAGCTTTCTTT.

This clonotype came up many times. The V and J genes are TRBV12-3 or TRBV12-4 and TRBJ2-3; no clear D. Deletions cut 6 bases from V and 4 bases from J, with 20 bases between. This CDR3 is 16 amino acids long. In DNA, the CDR3 is TGTGCCAGCAGCCCACTATCGGGCCCGAGCGCAGATACGCAGTATTTT. Protein product: CASSPLSGPSADTQYF.

This clonotype has more than one count but fewer than ten. A much larger clonotype is one base distant, so this may be a read error. The chain is built from TRBV20-1 and TRBJ2-5; possible D gene TRBD2, 6 bases. From germline, CDR1 is DFQATT and CDR2 SNEGSKA (reference sequence). This CDR3 has 12 residues. Trimming shortened V by 7 bases and J by 8 bases, and 17 bases separated the two germline ends. CDR3 DNA: TGCAGTGTTAGGGGAGGCCCGATAACCCAGTACTTC. Translated, it gives CSVRGGPITQYF.

Many counts were recorded for this clonotype. The chain links TRBV2 to TRBJ1-6; D perhaps matches TRBD1 (5 bases). In germline, CDR1 is SNHLY, CDR2 FYNNEI. V was shortened by 8 bases and J by 5 bases, with 13 bases between the two germline ends. This CDR3 spans 14 amino acids. CDR3 bases: TGTGCCAGCGGAGGGACGGTGAATAATTCACCCCTCCACTTT. This gives the protein CASGGTVNNSPLHF.

This clonotype showed up many times. The rearrangement links TRBV6-1 to TRBJ1-2, with TRBD1 as a possible D gene (5 bases). The CDR3 has 14 amino acids. From germline, CDR1 is MNHNS and CDR2 SASEGT. V was trimmed by 2 bases and J by 0 bases, leaving 7 bases between them. CDR3 in DNA: TGTGCCAGCAGTGAAATCAGGGCTAACTATGGCTACACCTTC. Translation gives CASSEIRANYGYTF.

This clonotype came up a few times. This chain connects TRBV20-1 to TRBJ2-7; D uncertain. The V end was cut by 2 bases, the J end by 4 bases, with 12 bases between. The CDR3 is 13 amino acids. CDR1 and CDR2 (germline): DFQATT, SNEGSKA (reference sequence). The CDR3, as DNA: TGCAGTGCTAGATTCCCGATGGGGTACGAGCAGTACTTC. Encoded protein: CSARFPMGYEQYF.

Note on this clonotype: With a much larger clone just one base away, this may be a read error. The rearrangement joins TRBV20-1 to TRBJ1-1; 7 nucleotides line up with TRBD1. The CDR3 loop spans 15 amino acids. Germline lookup yields CDR1 DFQATT and CDR2 SNEGSKA (reference sequence). V lost 2 bases and J lost 5; bases outside the gene matches: 11. CDR3 sequence reads: CSARIQGESVTEAFF. CDR3 DNA: TGCAGTGCTAGAATCCAGGGGGAGTCCGTGACTGAAGCTTTCTTT.

This clonotype was counted many times. The V and J genes are TRBV5-1 and TRBJ2-1, with D possibly TRBD2 on 7 matching bases. The length of the CDR3 is 16 residues. Germline-derived CDR1 and CDR2 are SGHRS and YFSETQ. V lost 0 bases to trimming and J lost 4 bases, with 14 bases between them. The CDR3 region has the DNA TGCGCCAGCAGCTTGGGGACTAGGGGGACATACAATGAGCAGTTCTTC. This translates into CASSLGTRGTYNEQFF.

This clonotype was counted only a few times. This sequence joins TRBV28 and TRBJ2-1; D might be TRBD1 (6 bases). The CDR3 contains 16 residues. CDR1 is MDHEN, CDR2 SYDVKM, per germline. V gave up 5 bases and J gave up 1 base, with 15 bases separating them. The CDR3 DNA sequence: TGTGCCAGCAGTACCTCGACAGGATTGTCCTACAATGAGCAGTTCTTC. Translating it yields CASSTSTGLSYNEQFF.

V and J are TRBV19 and TRBJ2-3; no definite D call. The V end was cut by 3 bases, the J end by 5 bases, with 9 bases between. Germline V lookup: CDR1 LNHDA, CDR2 SQIVND (reference sequence). The CDR3 extends over 13 amino acids. In DNA, the CDR3 is TGTGCCAGTAGTATGTTAGTTGGAGATACGCAGTATTTT. This codes for CASSMLVGDTQYF.

This clonotype was found many times. The chain employs TRBV7-9 and TRBJ1-1, with 9 positions matching TRBD1. Trimming cost V 3 bases and J 6 bases; bases outside gene matches: 5. Germline-derived CDR1 and CDR2 are SEHNR and FQNEAQ (reference sequence). The CDR3 loop spans 14 amino acids. CDR3 DNA: TGTGCCAGCAGCTTGCGGGGGGACAGGGCTGAAGCTTTCTTT. Its protein product is CASSLRGDRAEAFF.

This chain joins TRBV5-1 and TRBJ2-5, with D possibly matching TRBD2 (6 bases). Germline CDR1 and CDR2: SGHRS and YFSETQ. The CDR3 totals 14 residues. V gave up 4 bases and J gave up 4 bases, with 14 bases separating them. The CDR3 DNA reads TGCGCCAGCAGCCAGGGACGGGGAGGAGAGACCCAGTACTTC. This sequence encodes CASSQGRGGETQYF.

This clonotype was counted at least ten times. This chain connects TRBV24-1 to TRBJ1-5; D uncertain. Germline V gives CDR1 KGHDR, CDR2 SFDVKD. This CDR3 has 13 amino acids. Trimming stripped 6 bases from V and 5 bases from J, with 10 bases between. Here the CDR3 reads CATSRPQHQPQHF. CDR3 in DNA: TGTGCCACCAGTAGGCCACAGCATCAGCCCCAGCATTTT.

This clonotype was seen ten or more times. The rearrangement uses TRBV5-1 and TRBJ2-2; D unclear. The CDR3 loop spans 13 amino acids. Germline V gene sequence: CDR1 SGHRS, CDR2 YFSETQ. V lost 3 bases and J lost 8, with 11 bases in between. The CDR3 loop is CASSSDGLGELFF. DNA of the CDR3: TGCGCCAGCAGCTCGGACGGTTTGGGGGAGCTGTTTTTT. Full variable domain (remainder filled in from reference TRBV5-1 and TRBJ2-2): KAGVTQTPRYLIKTRGQQVTLSCSPISGHRSVSWYQQTPGQGLQFLFEYFSETQRNKGNFPGRFSGRQFSNSRSEMNVSTLELGDSALYLCASSSDGLGELFFGEGSRLTVL.

This clonotype has ten or more counts. The gene calls are TRBV6-5 and TRBJ1-6; possible D gene TRBD1, 5 bases. CDR3 size: 15 residues. Per germline, CDR1 MNHEY and CDR2 SVGAGI. V was pared by 0 bases and J by 9 bases, with 12 bases between. CDR3 nucleotide sequence: TGTGCCAGCAGTTACTCGGGACCCCTTGGTTCACCCCTCCACTTT. Protein product: CASSYSGPLGSPLHF.

This clonotype has ten or more counts. The CDR3 DNA reads as TGCAGCACCCGGGACAGACCTCCTCAAGAGACCCAGTACTTC. It translates to CSTRDRPPQETQYF. The chain couples TRBV29-1 to TRBJ2-5; 7 bases match TRBD1. CDR3 length equals 14 residues. Losses at the gene ends were 8 bases for V and 2 bases for J; bases not matched to a gene: 11. Germline loops: CDR1 SQVTM, CDR2 ANQGSEA.

This clonotype showed up many times. The gene calls are TRBV28 and TRBJ2-1; possible D gene TRBD2, 6 bases. CDR1 is MDHEN, CDR2 SYDVKM, per germline. With 6 bases removed from V and 5 bases from J, the gap between germline ends came to 14 bases. This CDR3 region has 14 residues. The CDR3 protein is CASSFSGLHNEQFF. The CDR3 DNA sequence: TGTGCCAGCAGCTTTAGCGGTCTCCACAATGAGCAGTTCTTC.

This clonotype has at least ten counts. The rearrangement links TRBV5-1 to TRBJ2-7; 9 nucleotides align to TRBD2. The V gene's germline CDR1 is SGHRS and CDR2 YFSETQ. This CDR3 is 15 amino acids long. V was pared by 4 bases and J by 6 bases, with 11 bases of the junction left unmatched. In DNA, the CDR3 is TGCGCCAGCAGCCCGCTAGCGGGATCTACGGCCGAGCAGTACTTC. It is translated as CASSPLAGSTAEQYF. The full variable domain, in which reference TRBV5-1 and TRBJ2-7 provide the parts outside the CDR3, is KAGVTQTPRYLIKTRGQQVTLSCSPISGHRSVSWYQQTPGQGLQFLFEYFSETQRNKGNFPGRFSGRQFSNSRSEMNVSTLELGDSALYLCASSPLAGSTAEQYFGPGTRLTVT.

The chain links TRBV30 to TRBJ1-6, with D maybe TRBD1 (6 bases). Germline CDR1 reads GTSNPN; CDR2 reads SVGIG (reference sequence). This CDR3 contains 12 residues. For the CDR3, the DNA is TGTGCTGCCCGGGGGGCCTTTTCACCCCTCCACTTT. This codes for CAARGAFSPLHF.

In its sample, this clonotype was seen once. The chain employs TRBV20-1 and TRBJ2-5; TRBD1 might be the D (5 bases). The CDR3 runs 12 residues. Germline V CDR1 and CDR2: DFQATT, SNEGSKA (reference sequence). V lost 3 bases and J lost 5, with 10 bases in between. The CDR3 nucleotides read TGCAGTGCTAGTGGGGCCCGGGAGACCCAGTACTTC. Its translation is CSASGARETQYF.

This clonotype came up many times. The chain links TRBV3-1 to TRBJ2-1, with D possibly TRBD2 on 7 matching bases. Trimming took 1 base from V and 7 from J, leaving 11 bases between them. CDR3 length: 14 residues. Germline-derived CDR1 and CDR2 are LGHDT and YNNKEL (reference sequence). The CDR3 loop reads CASSQGGGRNEQFF. CDR3 nucleotides: TGTGCCAGCAGCCAAGGGGGGGGGCGGAATGAGCAGTTCTTC.

This clonotype has ten or more counts. The chain has TRBV2 and TRBJ1-1; no clear D. CDR1 and CDR2 (germline): SNHLY, FYNNEI. The CDR3 spans 13 residues. V was shortened by 9 bases and J by 2 bases, with 13 bases between the two germline ends. CDR3 coding DNA: TGTGCCAGGTCCCAAATACCCAACACTGAAGCTTTCTTT. It yields the protein CARSQIPNTEAFF.